What follows are 27 T cell receptor beta chains derived from one specimen sequenced in a study of T cell responses to AZD1222 COVID-19 vaccine. The table came from immunoSEQ multiplex PCR; TCRdb's copy has only in-frame clones and leaves some out. The sample holds tens of thousands of clones, 70% to 90% seen once. This sample comprised peripheral blood, obtained on day 0 of MenACWY control vaccination. The source of these receptors is an adult in good health.

This chain joins TRBV7-9 and TRBJ2-7; either TRBD1 or TRBD2 may supply D (5 bases each). This CDR3 spans 19 amino acids. CDR1 and CDR2 from the germline V gene are SEHNR and FQNEAQ (reference sequence). Trimming left V 5 bases short and J 5 bases short, with 31 bases between. The CDR3 nucleotides read TGTGCCAGCAGCCCCAGGTACAGTCGGGTGGGACGCGCAGAGGACGAGCAGTACTTC. Translating gives CASSPRYSRVGRAEDEQYF.

J is TRBJ1-5 and V is TRBV2, with D tentatively TRBD1 (5 bases). V lost 4 bases and J lost 6, with 19 bases in between. CDR3 length: 16 residues. Germline lookup yields CDR1 SNHLY and CDR2 FYNNEI. The CDR3 DNA is TGTGCCAGCAGTGTGAATAAAGGGGCGATAGGTCAGCCCCAGCATTTT. Protein sequence: CASSVNKGAIGQPQHF.

This chain joins TRBV29-1 and TRBJ1-1; perhaps TRBD1 as D (5 bases). The CDR3 length is 13 residues. V dropped 4 bases and J dropped 5 bases, with 14 bases sitting between them. The germline gives CDR1 SQVTM, CDR2 ANQGSEA. The CDR3 reads CSVATGTGTEAFF. The CDR3 DNA reads as TGCAGCGTTGCGACCGGGACCGGGACTGAAGCTTTCTTT.

This chain links TRBV9 with TRBJ1-5; D not resolved. The CDR3 has 14 amino acids. V was trimmed by 0 bases and J by 2 bases, leaving 6 bases between them. CDR1 and CDR2 from the germline V gene are SGDLS and YYNGEE. In nucleotides, the CDR3 is TGTGCCAGCAGCGTAGATCACGGCAATCAGCCCCAGCATTTT. It encodes CASSVDHGNQPQHF.

This clone occurred once. The chain employs TRBV28 and TRBJ1-2; D may be TRBD1 (6 bases). In germline, CDR1 is MDHEN, CDR2 SYDVKM. This CDR3 region has 13 residues. V was shortened by 8 bases and J by 5 bases, with 15 bases between the two germline ends. In DNA form, the CDR3 reads TGTGCCAGCGGTTATACAGGGTTTTATGGCTACACCTTC. This encodes CASGYTGFYGYTF.

This chain uses TRBV4-1 with TRBJ2-1, with 10 bases lining up with TRBD2. This CDR3 contains 20 residues. V trimming: 1 base; J trimming: 1 base; junction bases outside the gene matches: 13. The V gene's germline CDR1 is MGHRA and CDR2 YSYEKL. The CDR3 reads CASSQGGLAGGLGSYNEQFF. In nucleotides, the CDR3 is TGCGCCAGCAGCCAAGGAGGTTTAGCGGGAGGATTAGGGTCCTACAATGAGCAGTTCTTC.

V and J are TRBV28 and TRBJ1-2; 7 nucleotides align to TRBD1. The length of the CDR3 is 13 residues. The germline CDR1 and CDR2 sequences are MDHEN and SYDVKM. Trimming cost V 5 bases and J 6 bases; bases outside gene matches: 6. The CDR3 DNA is TGTGCCAGCAGTGCCGACAGGGAGCATGGCTACACCTTC. Residues: CASSADREHGYTF.

The chain links TRBV7-3 to TRBJ1-1, with 10 nucleotides matching TRBD1. V shed 3 bases and J 8 bases; nucleotides not matched to a gene: 3. Germline values: CDR1 SGHTA, CDR2 FQGTGA. The CDR3 totals 13 residues. The CDR3 DNA is TGTGCCAGCAGCTTCCGACAGGGGGCGGAAGCTTTCTTT. Translation gives CASSFRQGAEAFF.

The V gene is TRBV6-5, the J gene TRBJ1-1; 10 nucleotides line up with TRBD1. The CDR3 runs 15 residues. From germline, CDR1 is MNHEY and CDR2 SVGAGI. Germline trimming cut 7 bases from V and 2 bases from J; bases unmatched to any gene: 7. CDR3 DNA: TGTGCCAGCAACCCCGGGACAGGGGCTAACACTGAAGCTTTCTTT. Its protein is CASNPGTGANTEAFF.

The chain recombines TRBV4-3 with TRBJ1-5, with D uncertain. Looked up from germline, CDR1 is LGHNA and CDR2 is YSLEER. CDR3 length: 18 residues. The V gene lost 1 base and the J gene lost 5 bases, with 21 bases spanning the gap. The CDR3 nucleotides read TGCGCCAGCAGCCAAGGTCTGCCGACTCCCGCGTTTTATCAGCCCCAGCATTTT. Protein: CASSQGLPTPAFYQPQHF.

This chain uses TRBV6-5 with TRBJ2-1; D call uncertain. The CDR3 sequence is 13 residues long. The germline V gene has CDR1 MNHEY and CDR2 SVGAGI. V was trimmed by 5 bases and J by 2 bases, leaving 7 bases between them. CDR3 coding DNA: TGTGCCAGCAGTCTTGAGGCCTACAATGAGCAGTTCTTC. Protein sequence: CASSLEAYNEQFF.

V is TRBV19 and J is TRBJ1-4; D might be TRBD1 (5 bases). This CDR3 has 15 residues. The V gene lost 3 bases and the J gene lost 7 bases, with 15 bases spanning the gap. Germline CDR1 and CDR2: LNHDA and SQIVND (reference sequence). CDR3 nucleotide sequence: TGTGCCAGTAGTATTCGTACAGGACTCGGTGAAAAACTGTTTTTT. Amino acids: CASSIRTGLGEKLFF.

The chain combines TRBV30 with TRBJ1-5, with TRBD1 as a possible D gene (5 bases). CDR1 is GTSNPN and CDR2 is SVGIG in the germline V gene (reference sequence). The length of the CDR3 is 14 residues. The V and J ends lost 1 base and 4 bases respectively, with 11 bases between them. The CDR3 bases are TGTGCCTGGAGTGCCAGACGGGGGAATCAGCCCCAGCATTTT. Its protein is CAWSARRGNQPQHF.

The V call is TRBV20-1, the J call TRBJ1-2, with TRBD1 as a possible D gene (5 bases). The CDR3 runs to 14 residues. The germline V and J ends were trimmed by 3 bases and 4 bases, with 15 bases remaining between them. CDR1 and CDR2 from the germline V gene are DFQATT and SNEGSKA (reference sequence). CDR3 bases: TGCAGTGCTAGTGCCCAGGGTCAAGGCTATGGCTACACCTTC. Residues: CSASAQGQGYGYTF.

V usage is TRBV30 and J usage is TRBJ1-3; D gene ambiguous. The germline CDR1 and CDR2 sequences are GTSNPN and SVGIG (reference sequence). The CDR3 runs to 13 residues. V was pared by 2 bases and J by 0 bases, with 5 bases between. CDR3 region: CAWSLNSGNTIYF. The CDR3 region has the DNA TGTGCCTGGAGTCTCAACTCTGGAAACACCATATATTTT. Full variable domain (remainder filled in from reference TRBV30 and TRBJ1-3): SQTIHQWPATLVQPVGSPLSLECTVEGTSNPNLYWYRQAAGRGLQLLFYSVGIGQISSEVPQNLSASRPQDRQFILSSKKLLLSDSGFYLCAWSLNSGNTIYFGEGSWLTVV.

As DNA, the CDR3 is TGTGCCAGCAGCGTTCTTCCCCGAGGAAACGAGCAGTACTTC. Translation: CASSVLPRGNEQYF. The genes are TRBV7-8 and TRBJ2-7; no reliable D call. Trimming removed 5 bases at V and 5 bases at J, with 16 bases between. The CDR3 spans 14 residues. Germline loops: CDR1 SGHVS, CDR2 FQNEAQ.

J is TRBJ2-1 and V is TRBV11-2; TRBD1 agrees at 9 bases. The CDR3 is 13 amino acids. J gave up 10 bases and V 6 bases, and 7 bases lay outside the gene matches. CDR1 and CDR2 (germline): SGHAT, FQNNGV. This CDR3 reads CASRRDRVGEQFF. CDR3 sequence (DNA): TGTGCCAGCAGGCGGGACAGGGTAGGAGAGCAGTTCTTC.

The gene calls are TRBV14 and TRBJ1-5; 10 nucleotides match TRBD1. The germline CDR1 and CDR2 sequences are SGHDN and FVKESK. The CDR3 is 12 amino acids. The V gene end was trimmed by 8 bases and the J gene end by 5 bases; junction bases not matched to a gene: 0. The CDR3 DNA reads as TGTGCCAGCGGGACAGGGGATCAGCCCCAGCATTTT. Translation gives CASGTGDQPQHF.

The CDR3: CAIRRRATGTDEQFF. CDR3 DNA sequence: TGTGCCATCAGACGGCGGGCGACGGGAACGGATGAGCAGTTCTTC. The chain joins TRBV10-3 to TRBJ2-1, with D possibly being TRBD2 (5 bases). From germline, CDR1 is ENHRY and CDR2 SYGVKD. The CDR3 is 15 residues long. V shed 6 bases and J shed 8 bases, with 20 bases lying between them.

This clone has only one observation. This chain joins TRBV30 and TRBJ1-4; D remains unclear. The germline V gene encodes CDR1 GTSNPN and CDR2 SVGIG (reference sequence). Trimming left V 0 bases short and J 8 bases short, with 7 bases between. The CDR3 is 12 amino acids. The CDR3 protein is CAWSVLREKLFF. The CDR3 DNA reads as TGTGCCTGGAGTGTACTGAGAGAAAAACTGTTTTTT.

The chain combines TRBV2 with TRBJ2-3; unclear D gene. Trimming pared 4 bases from V and 14 bases from J, leaving 16 bases between. Germline V gene sequence: CDR1 SNHLY, CDR2 FYNNEI. The CDR3 covers 12 residues. The CDR3 DNA sequence: TGTGCCAGCAGTGTTGGTTCCCAGCCCCCGTATTTT. Its translation is CASSVGSQPPYF.

This chain joins TRBV30 and TRBJ2-7; D possibly corresponds to TRBD2 (5 bases). This CDR3 spans 13 amino acids. Per germline, CDR1 GTSNPN and CDR2 SVGIG (reference sequence). The CDR3 reads CVAEHYESGEQYF. In nucleotides, the CDR3 is TGTGTGGCGGAACACTACGAGAGCGGCGAGCAGTACTTC.

This clone appeared a single time. V and J are TRBV3-1 (or the pseudogene TRBV3-2) and TRBJ1-1; no clear D gene. Trimming took off 2 bases at V and 1 base at J, with 11 bases between the two ends. The CDR3 is 15 amino acids. Germline loops: CDR1 LGHDT, CDR2 YNNKEL (reference sequence). The CDR3 protein is CASSQTDGWNTEAFF. CDR3 DNA sequence: TGTGCCAGCAGCCAAACGGACGGTTGGAACACTGAAGCTTTCTTT.

The chain carries TRBV5-4 and TRBJ2-2, with a tentative D call TRBD1 (7 bases). The CDR3 is made up of 18 amino acids. Germline lookup yields CDR1 SGHNT and CDR2 YYREEE (reference sequence). V lost 4 bases and J lost 6, with 25 bases in between. The CDR3 DNA sequence: TGTGCCAGCAGCGAACTGGGACTGGCAAAGGGGGCGGCCGGGGAGCTGTTTTTT. Its protein product is CASSELGLAKGAAGELFF.

The J gene is TRBJ1-4, the V gene TRBV7-2, with 7 bases aligning to TRBD1. The CDR3 is made up of 16 amino acids. The germline V gene encodes CDR1 SGHTA and CDR2 FQGNSA. Trimming cost V 5 bases and J 8 bases; bases outside gene matches: 14. The CDR3 bases are TGTGCCAGCAGCCCTCGGGCCGGGACAGAGGACGAAAAACTGTTTTTT. Amino acids: CASSPRAGTEDEKLFF.

This chain joins TRBV7-9 and TRBJ1-5; TRBD1 matches at 9 bases. Germline V gene lookup returns CDR1 SEHNR and CDR2 FQNEAQ (reference sequence). The J segment lost 5 bases and the V segment lost 5 bases, leaving 4 bases of the junction unmatched. CDR3 length: 14 residues. The CDR3 region has the DNA TGTGCCAGCAGCCCCGACAGGGGGGATCAGCCCCAGCATTTT. This encodes CASSPDRGDQPQHF.

The genes are TRBV18 and TRBJ1-2, with 8 bases lining up with TRBD1. The CDR3 spans 15 residues. V was clipped by 5 bases and J by 7 bases; unmatched bases: 12. Germline V CDR1 and CDR2: KGHSH, LQKENI. The CDR3 nucleotides read TGTGCCAGCTCATCCCGGGACAGGTCCGTAGGTGGCTACACCTTC. Its translation is CASSSRDRSVGGYTF.